This is a list of T cell receptor beta chains from one sample in a study of beta chain features in type 1 diabetes. This table comes from immunoSEQ multiplex PCR, and its TCRdb copy is limited to in-frame clones, with some not included. This table holds 310,000 or so clones, 9.5% to 11% found once. Material: naive CD4+ T cells from blood. These receptor sequences come from a woman in her 30s in good health. Each CDR3 is given with its conserved first and last residue. Each record gives: V gene, D gene, J gene, CDR3 length, clone size, CDR3 DNA, CDR3 protein. D genes are given only for firm matches. Clone size is stated in some rows and not others, as once, few, many or a class when expanded.

v_gene: TRBV4-3
d_gene: .
j_gene: TRBJ1-2
len: 17
abundance: few
CDR3nt: TGCGCCAGCAGCCAAGAGTACCGGGATCCCACTAACTATGGCTACACCTTC
CDR3aa: CASSQEYRDPTNYGYTF

v_gene: TRBV7-3
d_gene: .
j_gene: TRBJ2-3
len: 16
abundance: few
CDR3nt: TGTGCCAGCAGCCCCCACCAGACTGCCAGCACAGATACGCAGTATTTT
CDR3aa: CASSPHQTASTDTQYF

v_gene: TRBV23-1
d_gene: TRBD1
j_gene: TRBJ2-1
len: 11
abundance: .
CDR3nt: TGCGCCACCCCAGGGGGATGTGAGCAGTTCTTC
CDR3aa: CATPGGCEQFF

v_gene: TRBV18
d_gene: .
j_gene: TRBJ2-1
len: 17
abundance: .
CDR3nt: TGTGCCAGCTCACTCTTCGTCCCGGAAGAGGGTTACAATGAGCAGTTCTTC
CDR3aa: CASSLFVPEEGYNEQFF

v_gene: TRBV28
d_gene: .
j_gene: TRBJ2-5
len: 12
abundance: few
CDR3nt: TGTGCCAGCAGCGTTTGGGAGGAGACCCAGTACTTC
CDR3aa: CASSVWEETQYF

v_gene: TRBV11-2
d_gene: .
j_gene: TRBJ1-1
len: 13
abundance: .
CDR3nt: TGTGCCAGCAGCTTGGCTCTGAACACTGAAGCTTTCTTT
CDR3aa: CASSLALNTEAFF

v_gene: TRBV30
d_gene: TRBD1
j_gene: TRBJ1-1
len: 13
abundance: few
CDR3nt: TGTGCCTGGAGTCGACAGGGAGACACTGAAGCTTTCTTT
CDR3aa: CAWSRQGDTEAFF

v_gene: TRBV14
d_gene: TRBD2
j_gene: TRBJ2-1
len: 14
abundance: .
CDR3nt: TGTGCCAGCAGCCGTTTTCGGGGGGACGGTGAGCAGTTCTTC
CDR3aa: CASSRFRGDGEQFF

v_gene: TRBV5-1
d_gene: TRBD2
j_gene: TRBJ2-2
len: 15
abundance: few
CDR3nt: TGCGCCAGCAGCCCTACTAGCGCGAACACCGGGGAGCTGTTTTTT
CDR3aa: CASSPTSANTGELFF

v_gene: TRBV29-1
d_gene: .
j_gene: TRBJ2-7
len: 11
abundance: .
CDR3nt: TGCAGCGTTCTAGGTTACTACGAGCAGTACTTC
CDR3aa: CSVLGYYEQYF

v_gene: TRBV27
d_gene: .
j_gene: TRBJ2-2
len: 15
abundance: .
CDR3nt: TGTGCCAGCAGTAGACCGCTAGCGAGCACCGGGGAGCTGTTTTTT
CDR3aa: CASSRPLASTGELFF